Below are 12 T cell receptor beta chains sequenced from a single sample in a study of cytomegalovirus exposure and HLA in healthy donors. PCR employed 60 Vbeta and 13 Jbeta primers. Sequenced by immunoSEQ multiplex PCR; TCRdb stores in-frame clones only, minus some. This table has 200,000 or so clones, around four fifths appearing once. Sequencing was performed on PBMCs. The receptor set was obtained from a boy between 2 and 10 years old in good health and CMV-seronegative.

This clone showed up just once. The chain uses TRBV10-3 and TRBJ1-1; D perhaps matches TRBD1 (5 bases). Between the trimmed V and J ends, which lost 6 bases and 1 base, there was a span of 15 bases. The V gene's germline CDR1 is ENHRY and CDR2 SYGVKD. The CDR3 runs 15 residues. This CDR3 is CAIRGGSQGNTEAFF. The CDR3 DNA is TGTGCCATCAGGGGAGGGTCCCAGGGGAACACTGAAGCTTTCTTT.

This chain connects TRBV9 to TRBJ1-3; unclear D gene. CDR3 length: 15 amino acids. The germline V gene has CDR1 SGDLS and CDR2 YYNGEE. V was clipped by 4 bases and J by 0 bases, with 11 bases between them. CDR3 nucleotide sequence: TGTGCCAGCAGCCCTCCCCGAGCCTCTGGAAACACCATATATTTT. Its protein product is CASSPPRASGNTIYF.

In nucleotides, the CDR3 is TGCGCCAGCAGCTTGGCGCAGGGGGGTGGCACTGAAGCTTTCTTT. Translated: CASSLAQGGGTEAFF. The V call is TRBV5-1, the J call TRBJ1-1, with 7 positions matching TRBD1. The CDR3 is 15 amino acids. The junction had 6 bases not matched to a gene; V was cut back by 0 bases and J by 4 bases. From germline, CDR1 is SGHRS and CDR2 YFSETQ.

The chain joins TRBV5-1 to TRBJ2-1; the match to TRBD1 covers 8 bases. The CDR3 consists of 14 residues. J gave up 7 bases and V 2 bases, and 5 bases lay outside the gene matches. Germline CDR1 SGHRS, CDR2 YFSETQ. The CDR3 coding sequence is TGCGCCAGCAGCTTACAGGGGGGTAGGAATGAGCAGTTCTTC. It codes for CASSLQGGRNEQFF.

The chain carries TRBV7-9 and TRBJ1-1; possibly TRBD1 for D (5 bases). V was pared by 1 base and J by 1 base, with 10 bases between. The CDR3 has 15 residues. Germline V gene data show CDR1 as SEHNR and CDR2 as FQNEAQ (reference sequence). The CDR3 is CASSLGAGGNTEAFF. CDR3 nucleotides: TGTGCCAGCAGCTTAGGAGCGGGGGGGAACACTGAAGCTTTCTTT.

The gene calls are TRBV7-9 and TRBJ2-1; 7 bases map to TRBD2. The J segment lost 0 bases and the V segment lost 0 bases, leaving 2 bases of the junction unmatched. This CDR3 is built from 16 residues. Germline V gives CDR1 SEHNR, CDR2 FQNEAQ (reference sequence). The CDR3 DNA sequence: TGTGCCAGCAGCTTAGCTAGCGGGTTCTCCTACAATGAGCAGTTCTTC. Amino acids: CASSLASGFSYNEQFF. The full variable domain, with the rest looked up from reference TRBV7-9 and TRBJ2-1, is DTGVSQNPRHKITKRGQNVTFRCDPISEHNRLYWYRQTLGQGPEFLTYFQNEAQLEKSRLLSDRFSAERPKGSFSTLEIQRTEQGDSAMYLCASSLASGFSYNEQFFGPGTRLTVL.

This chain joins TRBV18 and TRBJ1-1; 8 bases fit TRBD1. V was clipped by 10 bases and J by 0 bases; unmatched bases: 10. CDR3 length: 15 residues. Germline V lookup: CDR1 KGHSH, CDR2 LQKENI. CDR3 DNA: TGTGCCACCGAAAACGACAGGGGTATGAACACTGAAGCTTTCTTT. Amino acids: CATENDRGMNTEAFF.

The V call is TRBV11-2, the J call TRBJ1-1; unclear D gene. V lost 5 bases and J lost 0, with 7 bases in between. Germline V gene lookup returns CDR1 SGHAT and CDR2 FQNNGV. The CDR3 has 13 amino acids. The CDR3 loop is CASSPNLNTEAFF. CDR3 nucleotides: TGTGCCAGCAGCCCTAACTTGAACACTGAAGCTTTCTTT. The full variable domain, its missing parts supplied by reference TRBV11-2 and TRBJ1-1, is EAGVAQSPRYKIIEKRQSVAFWCNPISGHATLYWYQQILGQGPKLLIQFQNNGVVDDSQLPKDRFSAERLKGVDSTLKIQPAKLEDSAVYLCASSPNLNTEAFFGQGTRLTVV.

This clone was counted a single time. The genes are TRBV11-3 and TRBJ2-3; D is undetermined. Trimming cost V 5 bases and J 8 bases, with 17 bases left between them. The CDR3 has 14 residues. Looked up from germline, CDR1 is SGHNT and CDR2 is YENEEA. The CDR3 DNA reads TGTGCCAGCAGCCGCACCAGTCTAGGTGCTACGCAGTATTTT. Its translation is CASSRTSLGATQYF.

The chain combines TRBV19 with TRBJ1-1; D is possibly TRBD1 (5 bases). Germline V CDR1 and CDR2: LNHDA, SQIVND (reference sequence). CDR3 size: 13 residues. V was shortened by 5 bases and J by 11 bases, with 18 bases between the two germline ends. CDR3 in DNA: TGTGCCAGTAGTCTCTCTAACGGCAGGGCCGCTTTCTTT. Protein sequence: CASSLSNGRAAFF.

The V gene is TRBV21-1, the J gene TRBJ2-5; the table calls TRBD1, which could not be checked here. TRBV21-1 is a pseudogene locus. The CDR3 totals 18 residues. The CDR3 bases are TGTGCCAGCAGCAAAGTCGGACAGGGGCTCCGACACCAAGAGACCCAGTACTTC. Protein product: CASSKVGQGLRHQETQYF.

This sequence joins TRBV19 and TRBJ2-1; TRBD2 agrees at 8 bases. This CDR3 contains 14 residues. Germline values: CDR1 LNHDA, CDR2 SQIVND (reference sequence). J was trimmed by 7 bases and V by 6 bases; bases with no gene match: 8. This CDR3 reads CASSSKGGGNEQFF. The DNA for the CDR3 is TGTGCCAGTAGCTCTAAGGGCGGGGGGAATGAGCAGTTCTTC.